The 17 T cell receptor beta chains below were found in one sample sequenced in a study of blood T cell repertoires in COVID-19. Method: immunoSEQ multiplex PCR; TCRdb's copy keeps in-frame clones and lacks some. The table records 43,000 or so clones, about nine tenths of them present only once. The sequenced sample was peripheral blood. These receptors all stem from a man aged 60-69 years with active or convalescent COVID-19.

This sequence joins TRBV5-8 and TRBJ1-2; tentative D call: TRBD1 (5 bases). The CDR3 has 14 amino acids. Germline CDR1 SGHTS, CDR2 YDEGEE. The ends were cut back, 0 bases at V and 6 bases at J, with 12 bases in the middle. CDR3 sequence (DNA): TGTGCCAGCAGCTTGGAGACAGCTATTCATGGCTACACCTTC. It encodes CASSLETAIHGYTF.

J is TRBJ1-1 and V is TRBV5-5, with D possibly being TRBD1 (5 bases). This CDR3 has 15 amino acids. Trimming took 4 bases from V and 0 from J, leaving 13 bases between them. Germline-derived CDR1 and CDR2 are SGHKS and YYEKEE (reference sequence). CDR3 loop: CASSKAVGLNTEAFF. The CDR3 region has the DNA TGTGCCAGCAGCAAGGCGGTGGGGCTGAACACTGAAGCTTTCTTT.

The chain combines TRBV6-5 with TRBJ2-1; the match to TRBD2 covers 11 bases. CDR1 and CDR2 (germline): MNHEY, SVGAGI. The CDR3 has 14 amino acids. V shed 4 bases, J shed 9 bases, and the junction held 5 bases outside the gene matches. The chain's CDR3 is CASSLAGGYGEQFF. The CDR3 DNA reads as TGTGCCAGCAGTTTAGCGGGGGGGTATGGTGAGCAGTTCTTC.

This chain links TRBV4-2 with TRBJ2-2; 16 nucleotides align to TRBD2. From germline, CDR1 is LGHNA and CDR2 YNFKEQ. This CDR3 spans 17 amino acids. Trimming cost V 4 bases and J 7 bases; bases outside gene matches: 6. The CDR3, as DNA: TGTGCCAGCAGCCGAGGGACTAGCGGGGGGGCAGTCGGGGAGCTGTTTTTT. Translation: CASSRGTSGGAVGELFF.

CDR3 sequence: CASSLAAGPGSGEQYF. Here the CDR3 DNA reads TGTGCCAGCAGCCTGGCGGCGGGGCCAGGGTCTGGCGAGCAGTACTTC. This rearrangement joins TRBV3-1 (or the pseudogene TRBV3-2) to TRBJ2-7, with D possibly TRBD2 on 6 matching bases. Per the germline V gene, CDR1 is LGHDT and CDR2 is YNNKEL (reference sequence). V was cut by 4 bases and J by 6 bases, with 22 bases left in between. This CDR3 contains 16 residues.

V and J are TRBV5-1 and TRBJ2-1, with TRBD1 as a possible D gene (6 bases). The V gene's germline CDR1 is SGHRS and CDR2 YFSETQ. The germline V and J ends were trimmed by 3 bases and 7 bases, with 26 bases remaining between them. The CDR3 sequence is 18 residues long. CDR3 protein: CASSYYPSGIQGENEQFF. CDR3 nucleotides: TGCGCCAGCAGCTATTATCCCTCTGGGATACAGGGCGAGAATGAGCAGTTCTTC.

The J gene is TRBJ2-3, the V gene TRBV18; D not certain. The CDR3 is made up of 13 amino acids. Between the trimmed V and J ends, which lost 2 bases and 3 bases, there was a span of 6 bases. Germline lookup yields CDR1 KGHSH and CDR2 LQKENI. The CDR3 sequence: CASSPGLTDTQYF. The DNA of the CDR3 is TGTGCCAGCTCACCAGGGCTGACAGATACGCAGTATTTT.

The rearrangement links TRBV2 to TRBJ2-5; TRBD2 matches at 9 bases. The CDR3 extends over 12 amino acids. V shed 8 bases and J 9 bases; nucleotides not matched to a gene: 7. Germline assignment: CDR1 SNHLY and CDR2 FYNNEI. This CDR3 reads CASGWTSDAQYF. CDR3 DNA sequence: TGTGCCAGCGGTTGGACTAGCGATGCCCAGTACTTC.

This sequence joins TRBV7-2 and TRBJ1-1; the D is unclear. CDR3 length equals 15 residues. CDR1 SGHTA and CDR2 FQGNSA come from the germline V gene. Trimming took off 2 bases at V and 1 base at J, with 11 bases between the two ends. The chain's CDR3 is CASSLLPRGNTEAFF. The CDR3 region has the DNA TGTGCCAGCAGCTTACTCCCCCGGGGGAACACTGAAGCTTTCTTT.

There are a few counts of this clone. The chain recombines TRBV7-6 with TRBJ1-4, with 9 bases lining up with TRBD1. The germline V gene encodes CDR1 SGHVS and CDR2 FNYEAQ. The ends lost 2 bases at V and 5 bases at J; junction bases unmatched: 12. This CDR3 is 18 amino acids long. CDR3 sequence reads: CASSLYPPTGTGNEKLFF. As DNA, the CDR3 is TGTGCCAGCAGCTTATACCCCCCGACCGGGACAGGGAATGAAAAACTGTTTTTT.

The chain recombines TRBV5-1 with TRBJ2-3, with D possibly TRBD2 on 5 matching bases. CDR1 and CDR2 (germline): SGHRS, YFSETQ. Trimming took off 0 bases at V and 0 bases at J, with 11 bases between the two ends. The CDR3 is 16 amino acids. The CDR3 DNA reads as TGCGCCAGCAGCTTGGGGACTGGAACTAGCACAGATACGCAGTATTTT. It specifies CASSLGTGTSTDTQYF.

The V gene is TRBV28, the J gene TRBJ1-1; TRBD1 matches 10 bases. Germline lookup yields CDR1 MDHEN and CDR2 SYDVKM. Trimming at V came to 6 bases and at J to 4 bases, leaving 8 bases not matched to a gene. The CDR3 extends over 15 amino acids. CDR3 nucleotide sequence: TGTGCCAGCAGCCGACAGGGGGCAGGGGGCACTGAAGCTTTCTTT. Protein: CASSRQGAGGTEAFF.

The chain is built from TRBV19 and TRBJ2-1, with 7 bases fitting TRBD2. With 7 bases clipped from V and 4 bases from J, the junction kept 7 bases outside the gene matches. The CDR3 has 14 amino acids. The germline V gene has CDR1 LNHDA and CDR2 SQIVND (reference sequence). This CDR3 is CASTKAGLYNEQFF. The CDR3, as DNA: TGTGCCAGTACTAAAGCGGGGCTGTACAATGAGCAGTTCTTC.

This clone was counted a few times. The V gene is TRBV7-9, the J gene TRBJ1-6; D may be TRBD1 (5 bases). Germline CDR1 and CDR2: SEHNR and FQNEAQ (reference sequence). With 4 bases removed from V and 0 bases from J, the gap between germline ends came to 16 bases. The CDR3 contains 18 residues. DNA of the CDR3: TGTGCCAGCAGCTCCTGGTCTGGGGCAAGCTCCTATAATTCACCCCTCCACTTT. The encoded protein is CASSSWSGASSYNSPLHF.

The rearrangement uses TRBV24-1 and TRBJ2-1; 9 bases agree with TRBD1. From germline, CDR1 is KGHDR and CDR2 SFDVKD. This CDR3 comprises 15 residues. With 0 bases clipped from V and 7 bases from J, the junction kept 3 bases outside the gene matches. The CDR3 DNA follows: TGTGCCACCAGTGATTTGTTAGGACAGGGGAATGAGCAGTTCTTC. This sequence encodes CATSDLLGQGNEQFF.

The V gene is TRBV18, the J gene TRBJ1-1; perhaps TRBD1 as D (5 bases). This CDR3 is 14 amino acids long. V was cut by 3 bases and J by 4 bases, with 12 bases left in between. Germline V gene lookup returns CDR1 KGHSH and CDR2 LQKENI. CDR3 loop: CASSPRGVGTEAFF. In DNA form, the CDR3 reads TGTGCCAGCTCACCTCGGGGGGTGGGCACTGAAGCTTTCTTT.

This clone is a singleton in its sample. V usage is TRBV7-6 and J usage is TRBJ1-4; TRBD1 might be the D (6 bases). The V end lost 6 bases, the J end lost 5 bases, and 16 bases lay between the germline ends. This CDR3 spans 15 amino acids. Per the germline V gene, CDR1 is SGHVS and CDR2 is FNYEAQ. The CDR3 nucleotides read TGTGCCAGCAGTCGCACTAAACAGGGAAATGAAAAACTGTTTTTT. It yields the protein CASSRTKQGNEKLFF.